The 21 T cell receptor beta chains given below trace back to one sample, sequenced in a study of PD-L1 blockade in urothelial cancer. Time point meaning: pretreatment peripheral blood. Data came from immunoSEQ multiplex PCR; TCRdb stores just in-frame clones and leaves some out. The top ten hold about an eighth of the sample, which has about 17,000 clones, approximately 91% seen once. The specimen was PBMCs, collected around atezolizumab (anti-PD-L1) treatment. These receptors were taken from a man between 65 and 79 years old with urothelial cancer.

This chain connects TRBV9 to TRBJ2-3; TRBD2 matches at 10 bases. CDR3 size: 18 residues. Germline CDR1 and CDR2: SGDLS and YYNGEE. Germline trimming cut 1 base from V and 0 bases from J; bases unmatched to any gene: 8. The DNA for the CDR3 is TGTGCCAGCAGCGTACGATCTAGCGGGGGACCTAGCACAGATACGCAGTATTTT. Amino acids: CASSVRSSGGPSTDTQYF.

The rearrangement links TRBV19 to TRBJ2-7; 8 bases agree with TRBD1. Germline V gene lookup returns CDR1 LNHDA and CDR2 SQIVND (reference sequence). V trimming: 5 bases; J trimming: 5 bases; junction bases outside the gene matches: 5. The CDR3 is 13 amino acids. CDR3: CASSSQGANEQYF. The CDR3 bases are TGTGCCAGTAGTTCTCAGGGGGCCAACGAGCAGTACTTC.

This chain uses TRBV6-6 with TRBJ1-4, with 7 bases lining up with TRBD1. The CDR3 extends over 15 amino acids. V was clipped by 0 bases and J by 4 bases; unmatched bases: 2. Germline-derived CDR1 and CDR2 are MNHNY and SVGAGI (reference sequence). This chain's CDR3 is CASSYSRDSNEKLFF. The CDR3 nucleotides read TGTGCCAGCAGTTACTCGAGGGACAGTAATGAAAAACTGTTTTTT.

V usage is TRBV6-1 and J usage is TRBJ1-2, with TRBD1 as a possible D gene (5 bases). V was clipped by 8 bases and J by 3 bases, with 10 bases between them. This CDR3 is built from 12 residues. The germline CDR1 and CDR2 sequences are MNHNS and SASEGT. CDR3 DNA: TGTGCCAGCGTGGCAGGGTACTATGGCTACACCTTC. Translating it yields CASVAGYYGYTF.

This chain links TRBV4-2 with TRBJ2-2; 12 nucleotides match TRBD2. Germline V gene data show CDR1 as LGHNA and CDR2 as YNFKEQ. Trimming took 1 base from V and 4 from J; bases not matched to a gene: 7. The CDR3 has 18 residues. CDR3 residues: CASSQGASGGATTGELFF. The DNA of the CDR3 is TGTGCCAGCAGCCAAGGGGCTAGCGGGGGGGCCACCACCGGGGAGCTGTTTTTT.

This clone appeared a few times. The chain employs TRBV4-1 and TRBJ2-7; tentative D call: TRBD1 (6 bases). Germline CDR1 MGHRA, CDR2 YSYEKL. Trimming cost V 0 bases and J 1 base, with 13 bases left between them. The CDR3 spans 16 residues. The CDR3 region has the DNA TGCGCCAGCAGCCAAGATTTTGGGGGCGCGTCCTACGAGCAGTACTTC. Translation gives CASSQDFGGASYEQYF.

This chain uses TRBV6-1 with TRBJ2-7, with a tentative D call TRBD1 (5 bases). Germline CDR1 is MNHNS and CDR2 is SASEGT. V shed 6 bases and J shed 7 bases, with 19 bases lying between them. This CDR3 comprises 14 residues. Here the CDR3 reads CASRGALQIGEQYF. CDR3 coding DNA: TGTGCCAGCAGAGGGGCTTTACAAATAGGGGAGCAGTACTTC.

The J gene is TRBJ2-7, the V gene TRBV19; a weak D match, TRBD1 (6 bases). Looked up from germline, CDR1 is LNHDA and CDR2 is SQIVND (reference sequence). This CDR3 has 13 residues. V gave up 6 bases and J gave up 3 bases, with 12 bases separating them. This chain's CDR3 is CASSRDTDYEQYF. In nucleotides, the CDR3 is TGTGCCAGTAGCAGGGACACCGACTACGAGCAGTACTTC. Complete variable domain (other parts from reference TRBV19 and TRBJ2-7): DGGITQSPKYLFRKEGQNVTLSCEQNLNHDAMYWYRQDPGQGLRLIYYSQIVNDFQKGDIAEGYSVSREKKESFPLTVTSAQKNPTAFYLCASSRDTDYEQYFGPGTRLTVT.

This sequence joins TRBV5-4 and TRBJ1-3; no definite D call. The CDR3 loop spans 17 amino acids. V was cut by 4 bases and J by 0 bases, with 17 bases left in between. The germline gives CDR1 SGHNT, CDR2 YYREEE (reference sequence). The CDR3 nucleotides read TGTGCCAGCAGCCGGACCCGACTAGAAGGCTCTGGAAACACCATATATTTT. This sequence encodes CASSRTRLEGSGNTIYF.

The CDR3 sequence is CAIRLSSGNTIYF. The CDR3 bases are TGTGCCATCAGGCTAAGCTCTGGAAACACCATATATTTT. This chain uses TRBV10-3 with TRBJ1-3; D gene unclear. The CDR3 length is 13 residues. V lost 6 bases, J lost 0 bases, and 6 bases lay in between. CDR1 and CDR2 from the germline V gene are ENHRY and SYGVKD.

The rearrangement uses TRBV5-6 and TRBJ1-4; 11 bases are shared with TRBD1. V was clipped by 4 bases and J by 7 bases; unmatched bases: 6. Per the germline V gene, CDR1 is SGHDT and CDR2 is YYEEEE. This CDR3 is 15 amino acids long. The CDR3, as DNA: TGTGCCAGCAGCCCTCCGGACAGGGGGCTTGAAAAACTGTTTTTT. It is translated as CASSPPDRGLEKLFF.

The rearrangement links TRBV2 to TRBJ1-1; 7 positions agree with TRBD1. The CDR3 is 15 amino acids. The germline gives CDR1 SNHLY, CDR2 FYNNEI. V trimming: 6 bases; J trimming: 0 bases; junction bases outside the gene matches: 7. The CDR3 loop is CASSATGTVNTEAFF. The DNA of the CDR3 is TGTGCCAGCAGCGCAACCGGGACAGTGAACACTGAAGCTTTCTTT.

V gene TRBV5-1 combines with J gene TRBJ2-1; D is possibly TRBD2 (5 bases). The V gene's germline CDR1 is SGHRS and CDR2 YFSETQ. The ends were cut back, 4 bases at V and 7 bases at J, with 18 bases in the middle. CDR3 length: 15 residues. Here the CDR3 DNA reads TGCGCCAGCAGCGAGCACGCGAACGGGGTGAATGAGCAGTTCTTC. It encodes CASSEHANGVNEQFF.

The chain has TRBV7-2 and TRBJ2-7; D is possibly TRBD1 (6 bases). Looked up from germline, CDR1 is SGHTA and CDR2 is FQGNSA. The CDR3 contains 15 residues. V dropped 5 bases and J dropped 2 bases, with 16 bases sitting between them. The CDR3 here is CASSSPGTLAYEQYF. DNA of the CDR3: TGTGCCAGCAGCAGCCCCGGGACACTAGCCTACGAGCAGTACTTC.

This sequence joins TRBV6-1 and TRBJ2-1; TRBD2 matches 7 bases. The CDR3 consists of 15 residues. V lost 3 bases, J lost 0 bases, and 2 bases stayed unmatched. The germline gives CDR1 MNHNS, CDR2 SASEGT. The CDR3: CASSELADSYNEQFF. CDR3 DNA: TGTGCCAGCAGTGAGCTAGCGGACTCCTACAATGAGCAGTTCTTC.

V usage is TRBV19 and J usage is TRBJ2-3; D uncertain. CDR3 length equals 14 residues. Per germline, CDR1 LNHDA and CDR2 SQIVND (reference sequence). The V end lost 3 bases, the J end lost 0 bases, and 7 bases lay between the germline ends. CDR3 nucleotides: TGTGCCAGTAGTATTCAGATGAGCACAGATACGCAGTATTTT. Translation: CASSIQMSTDTQYF.

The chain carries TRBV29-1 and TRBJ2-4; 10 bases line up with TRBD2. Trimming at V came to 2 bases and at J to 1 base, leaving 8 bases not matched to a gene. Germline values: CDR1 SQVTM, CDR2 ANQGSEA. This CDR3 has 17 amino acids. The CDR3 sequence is CSVEMVAGGRAKNIQYF. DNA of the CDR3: TGCAGCGTTGAAATGGTAGCGGGGGGCCGGGCCAAAAACATTCAGTACTTC.

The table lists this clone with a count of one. DNA of the CDR3: TGTGCCAGCAGCGTCCGGGACAGGGCAACTGAAGCTTTCTTT. As protein: CASSVRDRATEAFF. The chain combines TRBV11-1 with TRBJ1-1, with TRBD1 identical over 9 bases. Germline values: CDR1 SGHAT, CDR2 FQDESV (reference sequence). Trimming at V came to 5 bases and at J to 5 bases, leaving 6 bases not matched to a gene. CDR3 size: 14 residues.

The CDR3 coding sequence is TGTGCCAGCTCACCGAATAGCGGGGGGGCAACAGATACGCAGTATTTT. Its translation: CASSPNSGGATDTQYF. V gene TRBV18 combines with J gene TRBJ2-3; 11 bases line up with TRBD2. The V gene end was trimmed by 3 bases and the J gene end by 3 bases; junction bases not matched to a gene: 5. Germline V gene lookup returns CDR1 KGHSH and CDR2 LQKENI. There are 16 residues in the CDR3. The complete variable domain, with remaining parts taken from reference TRBV18 and TRBJ2-3, reads NAGVMQNPRHLVRRRGQEARLRCSPMKGHSHVYWYRQLPEEGLKFMVYLQKENIIDESGMPKERFSAEFPKEGPSILRIQQVVRGDSAAYFCASSPNSGGATDTQYFGPGTRLTVL.

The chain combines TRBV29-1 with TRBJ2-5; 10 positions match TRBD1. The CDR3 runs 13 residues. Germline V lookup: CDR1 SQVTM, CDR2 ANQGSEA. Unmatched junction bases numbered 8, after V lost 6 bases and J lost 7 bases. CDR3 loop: CSVTGQGLGTQYF. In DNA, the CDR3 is TGCAGCGTGACGGGACAGGGGCTGGGGACCCAGTACTTC.

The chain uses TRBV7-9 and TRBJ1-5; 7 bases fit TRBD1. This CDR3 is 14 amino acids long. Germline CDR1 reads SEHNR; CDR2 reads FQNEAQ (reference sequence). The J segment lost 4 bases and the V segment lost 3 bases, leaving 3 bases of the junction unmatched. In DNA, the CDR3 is TGTGCCAGCAGCTTGGGACAGCCGAATCAGCCCCAGCATTTT. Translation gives CASSLGQPNQPQHF.